The clone carrying this TCR beta chain was counted only a few times. Its target is unknown. Researchers tagged individual cDNA molecules with unique molecular identifiers. TCRdb redid the calling of the 5' RACE reads with MiXCR, one entry per CDR3 protein. The sample has about 37,000 distinct CDR3 sequences, roughly 8% seen once; the top ten hold roughly 12%. The data belong to a study of early T cells in non-severe SARS-CoV-2 infection. Across the study: Unsorted whole blood bulk RNA was sequenced, with unpaired chains.

Per the germline V gene, CDR1 is MGHDK and CDR2 is SYGVNS. The CDR3 extends over 14 amino acids. V lost 5 bases and J lost 7, with 17 bases in between. Study-wide results and caveats: Sequences matched to VDJdb favored anti-spike CD8 responses, while private and CD4 specificities were missed.

The specimen was whole blood, collected at baseline. The receptor was isolated from an adult who was a healthcare worker with PCR-confirmed SARS-CoV-2 infection or an uninfected control (not recorded which). The rearrangement uses TRBV25-1 and TRBJ1-2, with D hard to call. The CDR3 spells CASSFSGLPGGYTF. CDR3 nucleotides: TGTGCCAGCAGTTTTTCCGGTCTGCCTGGTGGCTACACCTTC.